These 22 T cell receptor beta chains came from one sample sequenced in a study of T-cell memory formation after mild COVID-19. TCRdb fed the 5' RACE reads into MiXCR, producing one record per CDR3 protein. The repertoire includes under 550,000 distinct CDR3 sequences, 18% of them detected once, and about 12% sits in the top ten. The source material was PBMCs or a T cell subset sorted from them (not recorded which). The receptors stem from an adult woman who had mild COVID-19 (a few samples of this study predate the infection). Cell type and time point are not known.

This clonotype occurred a few times. This chain connects TRBV18 to TRBJ2-7; 9 bases match TRBD1. The CDR3 contains 14 residues. V was clipped by 2 bases and J by 6 bases; unmatched bases: 5. Germline V CDR1 and CDR2: KGHSH, LQKENI. The CDR3 DNA reads TGTGCCAGCTCACCAGAGACAGGGGGGTCCGAGCAGTACTTC. Amino acid sequence: CASSPETGGSEQYF.

The CDR3: CASSDSVLSGANVLTF. CDR3 bases: TGTGCCAGCAGTGACTCAGTACTCTCTGGGGCCAACGTCCTGACTTTC. This sequence joins TRBV6-4 and TRBJ2-6, with unresolved D. Per the germline V gene, CDR1 is MRHNA and CDR2 is SNTAGT. The length of the CDR3 is 16 residues. V lost 0 bases and J lost 0, with 6 bases in between.

This clonotype was detected many times. This chain connects TRBV7-8 to TRBJ2-4; 9 nucleotides match TRBD2. Germline loops: CDR1 SGHVS, CDR2 FQNEAQ. CDR3 length: 14 residues. Losses at the gene ends were 5 bases for V and 4 bases for J; bases not matched to a gene: 3. CDR3 loop: CASSRGLAKNIQYF. The DNA for the CDR3 is TGTGCCAGCAGCCGTGGACTAGCGAAAAACATTCAGTACTTC.

This rearrangement joins TRBV4-1 to TRBJ2-7; 11 bases match TRBD2. The CDR3 is 17 residues long. Looked up from germline, CDR1 is MGHRA and CDR2 is YSYEKL. J gave up 2 bases and V 0 bases, and 6 bases lay outside the gene matches. This chain's CDR3 is CASSQDSGTSGAYEQYF. CDR3 nucleotides: TGCGCCAGCAGCCAAGATTCCGGGACTAGCGGCGCCTACGAGCAGTACTTC.

This clonotype turned up a few times. The chain carries TRBV25-1 and TRBJ2-5; D not resolved. V was clipped by 3 bases and J by 0 bases, with 8 bases between them. CDR1 is MGHDK, CDR2 SYGVNS, per germline. The CDR3 extends over 14 amino acids. CDR3 nucleotides: TGTGCCAGCAGTGAGGCAATCTACCAAGAGACCCAGTACTTC. It translates to CASSEAIYQETQYF.

This clonotype was seen a handful of times. The chain employs TRBV29-1 and TRBJ2-3; no definite D call. The germline V gene has CDR1 SQVTM and CDR2 ANQGSEA. This CDR3 comprises 12 residues. Trimming left V 4 bases short and J 10 bases short, with 15 bases between. CDR3 nucleotides: TGCAGCGTTGGACACGAGGTCGGCTCGCAGTATTTT. It encodes CSVGHEVGSQYF.

The chain employs TRBV5-1 and TRBJ1-3, with D tentatively TRBD1 (5 bases). The germline V gene encodes CDR1 SGHRS and CDR2 YFSETQ. V shed 5 bases and J shed 1 base, with 10 bases lying between them. CDR3 length equals 14 residues. CDR3 DNA: TGCGCCAGCAGTCAGGGTTCTTCTGGAAACACCATATATTTT. It translates to CASSQGSSGNTIYF.

This clonotype was picked up many times. This sequence joins TRBV20-1 and TRBJ2-5; D unresolved. In germline, CDR1 is DFQATT, CDR2 SNEGSKA (reference sequence). The V gene lost 0 bases and the J gene lost 0 bases, with 5 bases spanning the gap. The CDR3 runs 13 residues. CDR3 bases: TGCAGTGCTAGAGACCTGTACCAAGAGACCCAGTACTTC. Protein product: CSARDLYQETQYF.

This clonotype was observed a single time. The chain carries TRBV6-5 and TRBJ1-1; no reliable D call. The CDR3 length is 15 residues. CDR1 MNHEY and CDR2 SVGAGI come from the germline V gene. Trimming stripped 0 bases from V and 1 base from J, with 9 bases between. This chain's CDR3 is CASSYSGRSNTEAFF. DNA for the CDR3: TGTGCCAGCAGTTACTCTGGCCGGTCGAACACTGAAGCTTTCTTT.

This clonotype was seen ten or more times. The chain couples TRBV12-3 or TRBV12-4 to TRBJ2-2; D not resolved. With 5 bases removed from V and 6 bases from J, the gap between germline ends came to 10 bases. The CDR3 has 13 residues. In nucleotides, the CDR3 is TGTGCCAGCAGTCCACCTGGGGCCGGGGAGCTGTTTTTT. It translates to CASSPPGAGELFF.

V gene TRBV19 combines with J gene TRBJ2-7, with 11 nucleotides matching TRBD1. Trimming took 5 bases from V and 3 from J; bases not matched to a gene: 6. The CDR3 runs 15 residues. Per germline, CDR1 LNHDA and CDR2 SQIVND (reference sequence). The CDR3 spells CASSFSGTGGYEQYF. DNA for the CDR3: TGTGCCAGTAGTTTCAGTGGGACAGGGGGCTACGAGCAGTACTTC.

The CDR3 spells CSASGTGGTEAFF. The CDR3 DNA reads TGCAGTGCTAGTGGGACAGGGGGCACTGAAGCTTTCTTT. The chain employs TRBV20-1 and TRBJ1-1, with 11 bases matching TRBD1. V was pared by 3 bases and J by 4 bases, with 1 base of the junction left unmatched. This CDR3 comprises 13 residues. Germline V gene lookup returns CDR1 DFQATT and CDR2 SNEGSKA (reference sequence).

This clonotype has ten or more counts. The chain uses TRBV24-1 and TRBJ2-7; tentative D call: TRBD2 (5 bases). Germline CDR1 and CDR2: KGHDR and SFDVKD. The CDR3 is made up of 14 amino acids. The V gene lost 3 bases and the J gene lost 2 bases, with 10 bases spanning the gap. The CDR3 loop is CATSDPAGTYEQYF. The CDR3, as DNA: TGTGCCACCAGTGATCCGGCCGGGACCTACGAGCAGTACTTC.

This clonotype was detected a few times. CDR3 region: CASSEGTGGLSSYEQYF. CDR3 DNA: TGTGCCAGCAGCGAGGGGACCGGAGGGCTGAGCTCCTACGAGCAGTACTTC. The gene calls are TRBV11-2 and TRBJ2-7, with TRBD2 as a possible D gene (6 bases). V was clipped by 5 bases and J by 0 bases, with 20 bases between them. The CDR3 sequence is 17 residues long. Germline values: CDR1 SGHAT, CDR2 FQNNGV.

This sequence joins TRBV7-2 and TRBJ2-1, with 9 bases that match TRBD1. The junction had 6 bases not matched to a gene; V was cut back by 5 bases and J by 4 bases. The germline V gene has CDR1 SGHTA and CDR2 FQGNSA. The length of the CDR3 is 15 residues. CDR3 in amino acids: CASSRSGTGYNEQFF. The CDR3 DNA reads TGTGCCAGCAGCCGATCCGGGACAGGGTACAATGAGCAGTTCTTC.

This clonotype came up a few times. V usage is TRBV20-1 and J usage is TRBJ1-5; D is unresolved. The CDR3 consists of 14 residues. The germline CDR1 and CDR2 sequences are DFQATT and SNEGSKA (reference sequence). Trimming stripped 0 bases from V and 7 bases from J, with 13 bases between. In DNA, the CDR3 is TGCAGTGCTAGAGAGGGGAGACAAAGGCAGCCCCAGCATTTT. Translation: CSAREGRQRQPQHF.

The J gene is TRBJ2-4, the V gene TRBV5-1, with 9 positions matching TRBD1. The CDR3 consists of 19 residues. Trimming took 3 bases from V and 0 from J; bases not matched to a gene: 13. Germline V lookup: CDR1 SGHRS, CDR2 YFSETQ. The CDR3 coding sequence is TGCGCCAGCAGCTCGGACCCGGGACAGGGATCCTTAGCCAAAAACATTCAGTACTTC. Its translation: CASSSDPGQGSLAKNIQYF. The variable domain in full, completed from reference TRBV5-1 and TRBJ2-4, reads KAGVTQTPRYLIKTRGQQVTLSCSPISGHRSVSWYQQTPGQGLQFLFEYFSETQRNKGNFPGRFSGRQFSNSRSEMNVSTLELGDSALYLCASSSDPGQGSLAKNIQYFGAGTRLSVL.

This clonotype was counted only a few times. The gene calls are TRBV14 and TRBJ2-5, with D possibly matching TRBD1 (5 bases). There are 13 residues in the CDR3. Trimming took off 0 bases at V and 5 bases at J, with 7 bases between the two ends. Germline CDR1 reads SGHDN; CDR2 reads FVKESK. In nucleotides, the CDR3 is TGTGCCAGCAGCCAAGAGCAGGGCGAGACCCAGTACTTC. Protein: CASSQEQGETQYF. The whole variable domain, filled in from reference TRBV14 and TRBJ2-5, reads EAGVTQFPSHSVIEKGQTVTLRCDPISGHDNLYWYRRVMGKEIKFLLHFVKESKQDESGMPNNRFLAERTGGTYSTLKVQPAELEDSGVYFCASSQEQGETQYFGPGTRLLVL.

A few counts support this clonotype. The chain combines TRBV5-5 with TRBJ2-7, with a weak D call TRBD1 (6 bases). V was cut by 4 bases and J by 7 bases, with 12 bases left in between. This CDR3 is 12 amino acids long. CDR1 is SGHKS, CDR2 YYEKEE, per germline (reference sequence). CDR3 in DNA: TGTGCCAGCAGCCAGACAGGCCGGGAGCAGTACTTC. Its translation is CASSQTGREQYF. The entire variable domain, with the rest obtained from reference TRBV5-5 and TRBJ2-7, is as follows: DAGVTQSPTHLIKTRGQQVTLRCSPISGHKSVSWYQQVLGQGPQFIFQYYEKEERGRGNFPDRFSARQFPNYSSELNVNALLLGDSALYLCASSQTGREQYFGPGTRLTVT.

This clonotype was detected only a few times. The chain links TRBV14 to TRBJ1-1; no clear D. V gave up 2 bases and J gave up 0 bases, with 10 bases separating them. Germline values: CDR1 SGHDN, CDR2 FVKESK. This CDR3 spans 15 amino acids. CDR3 protein: CASSQYLQMNTEAFF. In nucleotides, the CDR3 is TGTGCCAGCAGCCAATACCTTCAGATGAACACTGAAGCTTTCTTT.

This clonotype was picked up a small number of times. The V call is TRBV11-2, the J call TRBJ2-7; tentatively, D is TRBD1 or TRBD2 (5 bases each). The V end lost 5 bases, the J end lost 9 bases, and 11 bases lay between the germline ends. Germline CDR1 and CDR2: SGHAT and FQNNGV. This CDR3 spans 11 amino acids. The CDR3 reads CASSLPGRQYF. In DNA form, the CDR3 reads TGTGCCAGCAGCCTCCCAGGGAGGCAGTACTTC.

V and J are TRBV27 and TRBJ1-1; 7 nucleotides agree with TRBD1. This CDR3 contains 16 residues. Germline assignment: CDR1 MNHEY and CDR2 SMNVEV (reference sequence). J lost 2 bases, V lost 5 bases, and 11 bases had no gene match. The CDR3 sequence: CASSPLRRQGNTEAFF. For the CDR3, the DNA is TGTGCCAGCAGTCCCCTCCGCCGACAGGGAAACACTGAAGCTTTCTTT.